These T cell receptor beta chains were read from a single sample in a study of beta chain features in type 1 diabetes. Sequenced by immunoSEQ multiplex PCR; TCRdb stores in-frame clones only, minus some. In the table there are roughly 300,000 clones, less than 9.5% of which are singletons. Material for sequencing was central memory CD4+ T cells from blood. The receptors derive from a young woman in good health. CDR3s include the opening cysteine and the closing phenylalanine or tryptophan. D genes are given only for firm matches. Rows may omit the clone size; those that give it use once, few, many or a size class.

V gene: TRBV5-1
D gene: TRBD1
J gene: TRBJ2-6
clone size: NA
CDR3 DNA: TGCGCCAGCAGCGTAACAGGCCAGGGGGAAGCTGGGGCCAACGTCCTGACTTTC
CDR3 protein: CASSVTGQGEAGANVLTF

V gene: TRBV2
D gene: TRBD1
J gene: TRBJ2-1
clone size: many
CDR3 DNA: TGTGCCAGCAAGATGGAACAGGGGTTTGGAAGTGAGCAGTTCTTC
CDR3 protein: CASKMEQGFGSEQFF

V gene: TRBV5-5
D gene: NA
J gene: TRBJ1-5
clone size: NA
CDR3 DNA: TGTGCCAGCAGCTTCGGACGACTAAATCAGCCCCAGCATTTT
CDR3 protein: CASSFGRLNQPQHF

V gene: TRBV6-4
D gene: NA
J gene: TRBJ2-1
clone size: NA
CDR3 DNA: TGTGCCAGCAGTCCGACTTTAGGTTCTATAGGCAATGAGCAGTTCTTC
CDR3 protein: CASSPTLGSIGNEQFF

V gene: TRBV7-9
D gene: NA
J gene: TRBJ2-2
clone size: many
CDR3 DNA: TGTGCCAGCAGCCCCCGTATTCATCCCGGGGAGCTGTTTTTT
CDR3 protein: CASSPRIHPGELFF

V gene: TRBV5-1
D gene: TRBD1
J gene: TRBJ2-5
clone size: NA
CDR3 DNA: TGCGCCAGCAGCATCGGACAGGGTCCAGAGACCCAGTACTTC
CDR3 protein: CASSIGQGPETQYF

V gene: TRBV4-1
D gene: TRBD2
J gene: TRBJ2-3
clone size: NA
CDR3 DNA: TGCGCCAGCAGCCAGTCTAGCGGGAGAGTCACAGATACGCAGTATTTT
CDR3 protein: CASSQSSGRVTDTQYF

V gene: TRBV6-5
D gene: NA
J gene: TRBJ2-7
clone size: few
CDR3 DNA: TGTGCCAGCAGTACTCAGGGATTCGAGCAGTACTTC
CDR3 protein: CASSTQGFEQYF

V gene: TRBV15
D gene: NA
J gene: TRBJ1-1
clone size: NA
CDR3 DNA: TGTGCCACCAGTCAGGGGAGCCTTAAAGCTTTCTTT
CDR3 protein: CATSQGSLKAFF

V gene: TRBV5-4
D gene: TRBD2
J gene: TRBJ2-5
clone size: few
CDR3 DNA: TGTGCCAGCAGTCCAGGACTAGCGGGAGGGGAAGAGACCCAGTACTTC
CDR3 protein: CASSPGLAGGEETQYF

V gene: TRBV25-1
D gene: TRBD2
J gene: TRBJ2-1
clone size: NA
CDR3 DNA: TGTGCCAGCAGTTCCCGTAGCGGGAGTAACCACAATGAGCAGTTCTTC
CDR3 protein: CASSSRSGSNHNEQFF